A selection of T cell receptor beta chains follows, all from one sample in a study of cytomegalovirus exposure and HLA in healthy donors. Here immunoSEQ multiplex PCR was the method, and the copy in TCRdb shows in-frame clones only, minus some. Seen here are fewer than 200,000 clones, around 86% observed once, and the top ten hold about 0.98%. Sequencing used PBMCs. All receptors derive from a girl aged 2-9 years in good health and CMV-seropositive. The CDR3 runs from the conserved cysteine through the conserved F or W. A D gene is named only where the DNA matches it firmly. Size values are once, few and many counts, or a class for expanded clones, and some rows have none.

CDR3 length: 15; V gene: TRBV29-1; J gene: TRBJ2-7; D gene: TRBD2; clone size: NA; CDR3 DNA: TGCAGCGTTGGAACCGGTATGGCTAGCGGAGTTGAGCAGTACTTC; CDR3 protein: CSVGTGMASGVEQYF
CDR3 length: 12; V gene: TRBV28; J gene: TRBJ2-7; D gene: NA; clone size: NA; CDR3 DNA: TGTGCCAGCAGTCTGGGGAGCTACGAGCAGTACTTC; CDR3 protein: CASSLGSYEQYF
CDR3 length: 14; V gene: TRBV7-9; J gene: TRBJ1-2; D gene: TRBD1; clone size: few; CDR3 DNA: TGTGCCAGCAGCCGTGGGACAGGGGAAGGTGGCTACACCTTC; CDR3 protein: CASSRGTGEGGYTF
CDR3 length: 16; V gene: TRBV9; J gene: TRBJ2-5; D gene: NA; clone size: NA; CDR3 DNA: TGTGCCAGCAGCGTATCGGTGGGAGGCCTGCGGGAGACCCAGTACTTC; CDR3 protein: CASSVSVGGLRETQYF
CDR3 length: 12; V gene: TRBV7-9; J gene: TRBJ1-1; D gene: NA; clone size: few; CDR3 DNA: TGTGCCAGCACCCGACAGAACACTGAAGCTTTCTTT; CDR3 protein: CASTRQNTEAFF
CDR3 length: 14; V gene: TRBV30; J gene: TRBJ1-6; D gene: TRBD1; clone size: NA; CDR3 DNA: TGTGCCTGGATGCTTGACAGGGGGAGCTCACCCCTCCACTTT; CDR3 protein: CAWMLDRGSSPLHF
CDR3 length: 15; V gene: TRBV19; J gene: TRBJ1-1; D gene: TRBD1; clone size: NA; CDR3 DNA: TGTGCCAGTAGCCATATCGGGACAGGGGGCACTGAAGCTTTCTTT; CDR3 protein: CASSHIGTGGTEAFF
CDR3 length: 15; V gene: TRBV28; J gene: TRBJ2-3; D gene: TRBD1; clone size: once; CDR3 DNA: TGTGCCAGCAGTCTCCCGGGACAGGGGGCAGATACGCAGTATTTT; CDR3 protein: CASSLPGQGADTQYF
CDR3 length: 15; V gene: TRBV27; J gene: TRBJ2-1; D gene: TRBD1; clone size: NA; CDR3 DNA: TGTGCCAGCAGTTTAACAGGGGGCAGCTCGAATGAGCAGTTCTTC; CDR3 protein: CASSLTGGSSNEQFF
CDR3 length: 15; V gene: TRBV28; J gene: TRBJ1-2; D gene: TRBD1; clone size: few; CDR3 DNA: TGTGCCAGCAGTAACGCCGGGGACAGCAGCTATGGCTACACCTTC; CDR3 protein: CASSNAGDSSYGYTF
CDR3 length: 14; V gene: TRBV28; J gene: TRBJ2-3; D gene: NA; clone size: NA; CDR3 DNA: TGTGCCAGCAGTTCGACCCCGGGTGCAGATACGCAGTATTTT; CDR3 protein: CASSSTPGADTQYF
CDR3 length: 14; V gene: TRBV6-4; J gene: TRBJ2-3; D gene: NA; clone size: NA; CDR3 DNA: TGTGCCAGCAGTCTCGGCGGGCCAACAGATACGCAGTATTTT; CDR3 protein: CASSLGGPTDTQYF
CDR3 length: 16; V gene: TRBV4-1; J gene: TRBJ1-1; D gene: TRBD1; clone size: NA; CDR3 DNA: TGCGCCAGCAGCCAACCTATCAGGGGGCAAAACACTGAAGCTTTCTTT; CDR3 protein: CASSQPIRGQNTEAFF
CDR3 length: 10; V gene: TRBV2; J gene: TRBJ2-7; D gene: NA; clone size: NA; CDR3 DNA: TGTGCCAGCGGACTCTACGAGCAGTACTTC; CDR3 protein: CASGLYEQYF
CDR3 length: 16; V gene: TRBV28; J gene: TRBJ2-5; D gene: TRBD2; clone size: NA; CDR3 DNA: TGTGCCAGCAGTTTTCTAGCGGGAGTTGATTTTGAGACCCAGTACTTC; CDR3 protein: CASSFLAGVDFETQYF
CDR3 length: 16; V gene: TRBV21-1; J gene: TRBJ2-2; D gene: NA; clone size: few; CDR3 DNA: TGTGCCAGCATCCTCCTAATGACAGGGGTTCACGGGGAGCTGTTTTTT; CDR3 protein: CASILLMTGVHGELFF
CDR3 length: 12; V gene: TRBV9; J gene: TRBJ2-3; D gene: NA; clone size: NA; CDR3 DNA: TGTGCCAGCAGCTCCAGCGGGTATACGCAGTATTTT; CDR3 protein: CASSSSGYTQYF
CDR3 length: 16; V gene: TRBV28; J gene: TRBJ1-2; D gene: TRBD1; clone size: NA; CDR3 DNA: TGTGCCAGCAGGCTCAGGGGGGCCGTTGGTTCCTATGGCTACACCTTC; CDR3 protein: CASRLRGAVGSYGYTF
CDR3 length: 18; V gene: TRBV18; J gene: TRBJ2-5; D gene: NA; clone size: NA; CDR3 DNA: TGTGCCAGCTCACCCAAAATGGCGGGATCAAGCCCCGTGAAGACCCAGTACTTC; CDR3 protein: CASSPKMAGSSPVKTQYF
CDR3 length: 16; V gene: TRBV30; J gene: TRBJ2-1; D gene: NA; clone size: NA; CDR3 DNA: TGTGCCCTGGAGGGGGCGCGGAGGGGGTACTACAATGAGCAGTTCTTC; CDR3 protein: CALEGARRGYYNEQFF
CDR3 length: 16; V gene: TRBV19; J gene: TRBJ1-5; D gene: NA; clone size: NA; CDR3 DNA: TGTGCCAGTAGTATCTTGGGGAGAATGAGCAATCAGCCCCAGCATTTT; CDR3 protein: CASSILGRMSNQPQHF
CDR3 length: 15; V gene: TRBV28; J gene: TRBJ1-1; D gene: TRBD1; clone size: once; CDR3 DNA: TGTGCCAGCAGATCACAGGGGGCGCTAAACACTGAAGCTTTCTTT; CDR3 protein: CASRSQGALNTEAFF
CDR3 length: 15; V gene: TRBV13; J gene: TRBJ2-7; D gene: NA; clone size: NA; CDR3 DNA: TGTGCCAGCAGCTTTGGGTATGGGAGTAGGTACGAGCAGTACTTC; CDR3 protein: CASSFGYGSRYEQYF
CDR3 length: 12; V gene: TRBV7-2; J gene: TRBJ1-3; D gene: NA; clone size: NA; CDR3 DNA: TGTGCCAGCAGCTCCCATGGCAGGACCATATATTTT; CDR3 protein: CASSSHGRTIYF
CDR3 length: 14; V gene: TRBV6-6; J gene: TRBJ1-6; D gene: TRBD1; clone size: NA; CDR3 DNA: TGTGCCAGCAGTGCTACAGGGGACAATTCACCCCTCCACTTT; CDR3 protein: CASSATGDNSPLHF
CDR3 length: 15; V gene: TRBV7-3; J gene: TRBJ2-3; D gene: NA; clone size: NA; CDR3 DNA: TGTGCCAGCAGCCCTCCCGGAGGGGGCACAGATACGCAGTATTTT; CDR3 protein: CASSPPGGGTDTQYF
CDR3 length: 18; V gene: TRBV5-6; J gene: TRBJ2-2; D gene: TRBD1; clone size: NA; CDR3 DNA: TGTGCCAGCAGCTTATGGGACAGGGGGCCCGAGAACACCGGGGAGCTGTTTTTT; CDR3 protein: CASSLWDRGPENTGELFF
CDR3 length: 16; V gene: TRBV5-4; J gene: TRBJ2-2; D gene: TRBD2; clone size: NA; CDR3 DNA: TGTGCCAGCAGCTTGGGACTAGCTATGAACACCGGGGAGCTGTTTTTT; CDR3 protein: CASSLGLAMNTGELFF
CDR3 length: 13; V gene: TRBV2; J gene: TRBJ1-2; D gene: NA; clone size: NA; CDR3 DNA: TGTGCCAGCAGTACCACCCAGGGCGGTGGCTACACCTTC; CDR3 protein: CASSTTQGGGYTF
CDR3 length: 11; V gene: TRBV20-1; J gene: TRBJ2-1; D gene: NA; clone size: once; CDR3 DNA: TGCAGTGCTACTCTAATCAATGAGCAGTTCTTC; CDR3 protein: CSATLINEQFF
CDR3 length: 14; V gene: TRBV7-2; J gene: TRBJ1-1; D gene: NA; clone size: NA; CDR3 DNA: TGTGCCAGCAGCTTTGGGGGGTGGAACACTGAAGCTTTCTTT; CDR3 protein: CASSFGGWNTEAFF
CDR3 length: 15; V gene: TRBV19; J gene: TRBJ2-7; D gene: TRBD1; clone size: NA; CDR3 DNA: TGTGCCAGTAGTTTAACCGGGACAGCGTCCTACGAGCAGTACTTC; CDR3 protein: CASSLTGTASYEQYF
CDR3 length: 16; V gene: TRBV5-4; J gene: TRBJ2-1; D gene: NA; clone size: NA; CDR3 DNA: TGTGCCAGCAGCTTGTTCCCGGGAAGCTCCTACAATGAGCAGTTCTTC; CDR3 protein: CASSLFPGSSYNEQFF
CDR3 length: 15; V gene: TRBV5-1; J gene: TRBJ2-3; D gene: TRBD2; clone size: NA; CDR3 DNA: TGCGCCAGCAGCTCACAAGCGGGAGTAGCAGATACGCAGTATTTT; CDR3 protein: CASSSQAGVADTQYF
CDR3 length: 13; V gene: TRBV30; J gene: TRBJ2-3; D gene: NA; clone size: NA; CDR3 DNA: TGTGCCTGGGACCCGGGACATCAAGATACGCAGTATTTT; CDR3 protein: CAWDPGHQDTQYF
CDR3 length: 16; V gene: TRBV29-1; J gene: TRBJ2-1; D gene: NA; clone size: NA; CDR3 DNA: TGCAGCGTCCAGGGGGGGCTAGCGGGTGGAGTCGATGAGCAGTTCTTC; CDR3 protein: CSVQGGLAGGVDEQFF
CDR3 length: 11; V gene: TRBV7-2; J gene: TRBJ2-1; D gene: NA; clone size: NA; CDR3 DNA: TGTGCCAGCAGCTTAGCCTCGGAGCAGTTCTTC; CDR3 protein: CASSLASEQFF
CDR3 length: 16; V gene: TRBV27; J gene: TRBJ1-1; D gene: NA; clone size: NA; CDR3 DNA: TGTGCCAGCAGTACACTCCTACTAGCAACGGACACTGAAGCTTTCTTT; CDR3 protein: CASSTLLLATDTEAFF
CDR3 length: 13; V gene: TRBV29-1; J gene: TRBJ1-1; D gene: NA; clone size: NA; CDR3 DNA: TGCAGCGTTTTCCCACAGGGAAGGGATGAAGCTTTCTTT; CDR3 protein: CSVFPQGRDEAFF
CDR3 length: 14; V gene: TRBV27; J gene: TRBJ2-1; D gene: TRBD2; clone size: NA; CDR3 DNA: TGTGCCAGCGTTCCTAGCGGGAGTTACAATGAGCAGTTCTTC; CDR3 protein: CASVPSGSYNEQFF
CDR3 length: 15; V gene: TRBV7-2; J gene: TRBJ1-1; D gene: NA; clone size: NA; CDR3 DNA: TGTGCCAGCAGCTTAACTTTACCAGGGTCCACTGAAGCTTTCTTT; CDR3 protein: CASSLTLPGSTEAFF
CDR3 length: 17; V gene: TRBV28; J gene: TRBJ2-4; D gene: TRBD2; clone size: NA; CDR3 DNA: TGTGCCAGCAGTAGACTAGCGGGAGTCTGGGCCAAAAACATTCAGTACTTC; CDR3 protein: CASSRLAGVWAKNIQYF
CDR3 length: 15; V gene: TRBV2; J gene: TRBJ2-1; D gene: TRBD2; clone size: NA; CDR3 DNA: TGTGCCAGCACACTAGCGGGAGGATCCTACAATGAGCAGTTCTTC; CDR3 protein: CASTLAGGSYNEQFF
CDR3 length: 17; V gene: TRBV5-6; J gene: TRBJ2-5; D gene: TRBD2; clone size: NA; CDR3 DNA: TGTGCCAGCAGCTTGCGAGTAGCGGGGGCCTACCAAGAGACCCAGTACTTC; CDR3 protein: CASSLRVAGAYQETQYF
CDR3 length: 15; V gene: TRBV7-2; J gene: TRBJ2-3; D gene: TRBD2; clone size: NA; CDR3 DNA: TGTGCCAGCAGCTTAGCAGCGGGGGGCACAGATACGCAGTATTTT; CDR3 protein: CASSLAAGGTDTQYF